Listed here is a single T cell receptor (beta chain). The data were obtained in a study of blood T cell repertoires in COVID-19. TCRdb keeps only in-frame clones here, not all; method: immunoSEQ multiplex PCR. In the table there are around 150,000 clones, roughly 80% of which are singletons. V lost 6 bases and J 6 bases, leaving 12 bases between the germline ends. Germline CDR1 reads SNHLY; CDR2 reads FYNNEI. This CDR3 contains 14 residues. This TCR was recovered from a woman aged 50 to 65 with active or convalescent COVID-19. The chain combines TRBV2 with TRBJ1-6; D is unresolved. The sequencing sample was made of peripheral blood. The CDR3 protein is CASSWSDSNSPLHF. As DNA, the CDR3 is TGTGCCAGCAGCTGGAGCGACTCTAATTCACCCCTCCACTTT.